The next 12 T cell receptor beta chains were all read from a single sample in a study of cytomegalovirus exposure and HLA in healthy donors (dated by TCRdb to about 2017). The library was prepared using the immunoSEQ multiplex PCR assay. For the multiplex PCR, a mixture combining 60 forward primers for TCR Vbeta segments and 13 reverse primers for TCR Jbeta segments was used. This immuneACCESS table, as held by TCRdb, lists in-frame sequences with V and J called but not all clones. Of the missing ones, under half trace to an unresolved V gene in checked studies; the others have no known cause. This sample gives 120,000 to 150,000 clones in total; approximately 78% of them show up just once. Of the sample, around 4.5% is held by the ten largest clones. Sequenced: PBMCs. The receptors were sampled from a middle-aged woman in good health and CMV-seropositive.

This clone was seen only a few times. Other DNA sequences in the same sample also yield this CDR3. This chain uses TRBV11-2 with TRBJ2-2; 7 positions match TRBD1. Germline lookup yields CDR1 SGHAT and CDR2 FQNNGV. The ends lost 4 bases at V and 3 bases at J; junction bases unmatched: 5. CDR3 size: 15 residues. The CDR3 region is CASSYGQGDTGELFF. Here the CDR3 DNA reads TGTGCCAGCAGCTACGGGCAGGGGGACACCGGGGAGCTGTTTTTT.

This chain joins TRBV28 and TRBJ2-1, with a weak D call TRBD2 (6 bases). The CDR3 spans 16 residues. Trimming shortened V by 2 bases and J by 5 bases, and 16 bases separated the two germline ends. CDR1 and CDR2 from the germline V gene are MDHEN and SYDVKM. This CDR3 reads CASSLAGRLGDNEQFF. In DNA, the CDR3 is TGTGCCAGCAGTTTAGCGGGACGGCTAGGAGACAATGAGCAGTTCTTC.

The chain joins TRBV5-1 to TRBJ2-1, with TRBD2 as a possible D gene (6 bases). The CDR3 runs to 15 residues. Germline V gene data show CDR1 as SGHRS and CDR2 as YFSETQ. Between the trimmed V and J ends, which lost 5 bases and 0 bases, there was a span of 12 bases. CDR3 amino acids: CASSRSGSSYNEQFF. DNA for the CDR3: TGCGCCAGCAGTCGATCCGGGAGCTCCTACAATGAGCAGTTCTTC. Drawing the rest from reference TRBV5-1 and TRBJ2-1, the complete variable domain is KAGVTQTPRYLIKTRGQQVTLSCSPISGHRSVSWYQQTPGQGLQFLFEYFSETQRNKGNFPGRFSGRQFSNSRSEMNVSTLELGDSALYLCASSRSGSSYNEQFFGPGTRLTVL.

The chain combines TRBV5-6 with TRBJ2-5, with D possibly being TRBD2 (5 bases). The J call may be mistaken, given a closer DNA end match to TRBJ2-7. From germline, CDR1 is SGHDT and CDR2 YYEEEE. The CDR3 is 15 residues long. CDR3 residues: CASSSGLAANYEQYF. The CDR3 bases are TGTGCCAGCAGCTCCGGACTGGCGGCCAACTACGAGCAGTACTTC.

The chain combines TRBV2 with TRBJ1-2; D uncertain. The germline V and J ends were trimmed by 6 bases and 14 bases, with 10 bases remaining between them. Per the germline V gene, CDR1 is SNHLY and CDR2 is FYNNEI. CDR3 length equals 9 residues. The CDR3 region is CASRPRGTF. DNA for the CDR3: TGTGCCAGCAGGCCCCGCGGTACCTTC.

This chain uses TRBV6-5 with TRBJ2-7; possible D gene TRBD2, 5 bases. Germline assignment: CDR1 MNHEY and CDR2 SVGAGI. Trimming left V 9 bases short and J 0 bases short, with 18 bases between. The CDR3 contains 15 residues. The CDR3 is CASQEEVLSSYEQYF. The CDR3 DNA reads as TGTGCCAGTCAGGAGGAGGTCTTGAGCTCCTACGAGCAGTACTTC.

This sequence joins TRBV5-1 and TRBJ1-1; D is possibly TRBD1 (6 bases). The germline V gene encodes CDR1 SGHRS and CDR2 YFSETQ. Trimming stripped 0 bases from V and 3 bases from J, with 9 bases between. The CDR3 is 14 residues long. DNA of the CDR3: TGCGCCAGCAGCTTGGAGGCAGGGGACACTGAAGCTTTCTTT. As protein: CASSLEAGDTEAFF.

The CDR3 loop is CSVVKEPSYNEQFF. The CDR3 coding sequence is TGCAGCGTTGTCAAAGAGCCTTCCTACAATGAGCAGTTCTTC. The chain has TRBV29-1 and TRBJ2-1; no clear D. Trimming removed 4 bases from V and 1 base from J, with 11 bases in between. The CDR3 consists of 14 residues. Germline assignment: CDR1 SQVTM and CDR2 ANQGSEA.

The chain combines TRBV6-1 with TRBJ1-1; TRBD1 matches at 7 bases. Germline lookup yields CDR1 MNHNS and CDR2 SASEGT. There are 13 residues in the CDR3. V was clipped by 4 bases and J by 5 bases; unmatched bases: 4. The CDR3 region is CASSAGQKTEAFF. The DNA of the CDR3 is TGTGCCAGCAGTGCGGGACAGAAAACTGAAGCTTTCTTT.

The chain combines TRBV19 with TRBJ2-7, with 7 bases identical to TRBD1. V was pared by 5 bases and J by 6 bases, with 13 bases of the junction left unmatched. In germline, CDR1 is LNHDA, CDR2 SQIVND (reference sequence). The CDR3 consists of 15 residues. CDR3 protein: CASSQMTGLNFEQYF. CDR3 sequence (DNA): TGTGCCAGTAGTCAGATGACAGGGCTCAACTTCGAGCAGTACTTC.

The rearrangement joins TRBV18 to TRBJ2-7; the match to TRBD2 covers 9 bases. Germline CDR1 and CDR2: KGHSH and LQKENI. V was clipped by 6 bases and J by 6 bases; unmatched bases: 6. The CDR3 is 13 residues long. The CDR3 spells CASSVAGDTEQYF. In DNA, the CDR3 is TGTGCCAGCTCGGTAGCGGGAGATACCGAGCAGTACTTC.

This clone came up a few times. V and J are TRBV6-5 and TRBJ1-1, with D possibly matching TRBD1 (5 bases). The germline V and J ends were trimmed by 0 bases and 0 bases, with 8 bases remaining between them. There are 15 residues in the CDR3. Germline assignment: CDR1 MNHEY and CDR2 SVGAGI. DNA of the CDR3: TGTGCCAGCAGTTACTCTGGGACTATGAACACTGAAGCTTTCTTT. This encodes CASSYSGTMNTEAFF.